The 32 T cell receptor beta chains given below trace back to one sample, sequenced in a study of identical twins (dated by TCRdb to the mid-2010s). Receptor amplification or capture employed 5' RACE. Sequenced on an Illumina HiSeq 2000. TCRdb passed the public sequencing reads through fastp at Q25 and MiXCR, retaining productive beta sequences. Rows with a matching CDR3 protein are joined into one entry that keeps the most common DNA and genes. This sample has fewer than 500,000 distinct CDR3 sequences in its table, and more than 13% of those were observed once. The ten most abundant clones make up approximately 0.98% of the sample. The same specimen was also included in a second study, on yellow fever vaccine responses in identical twins.

The sequenced material came from CD4+ T cells sorted from blood. All receptors derive from a young woman in good health.

This clonotype was observed once. The chain is built from TRBV5-5 and TRBJ2-5, with D perhaps matching TRBD1 (6 bases). Germline V gene sequence: CDR1 SGHKS, CDR2 YYEKEE (reference sequence). There are 13 residues in the CDR3. Deletions cut 8 bases from V and 2 bases from J, with 13 bases between. The chain's CDR3 is CARGPGTQETQYF. The CDR3 nucleotides read TGTGCCAGGGGCCCCGGGACACAAGAGACCCAGTACTTC.

This rearrangement joins TRBV27 to TRBJ2-1, with 7 bases identical to TRBD1. The CDR3 is 18 amino acids. Per germline, CDR1 MNHEY and CDR2 SMNVEV (reference sequence). The V gene end was trimmed by 4 bases and the J gene end by 5 bases; junction bases not matched to a gene: 17. The CDR3 is CASSSSLRDSKRNNEQFF. As DNA, the CDR3 is TGTGCCAGCAGTTCAAGCCTCCGGGACAGCAAAAGGAACAATGAGCAGTTCTTC.

The chain is built from TRBV6-1 and TRBJ2-1; weak D call: TRBD2 (6 bases). From germline, CDR1 is MNHNS and CDR2 SASEGT. V was shortened by 3 bases and J by 14 bases, with 14 bases between the two germline ends. The CDR3 sequence is 12 residues long. CDR3 bases: TGTGCCAGCAGTGAGACCGGGAGTTCCAAGTTCTTC. This gives the protein CASSETGSSKFF.

The chain joins TRBV4-3 to TRBJ2-1, with 11 bases matching TRBD2. Germline CDR1 LGHNA, CDR2 YSLEER. The CDR3 covers 15 residues. The J segment lost 9 bases and the V segment lost 0 bases, leaving 4 bases of the junction unmatched. The CDR3 DNA sequence: TGCGCCAGCAGCCAAGACGCCGGACTAGCGGGTGAGCAGTTCTTC. Translating gives CASSQDAGLAGEQFF.

This clonotype appeared a few times. V usage is TRBV18 and J usage is TRBJ2-5; D could derive from TRBD1 or TRBD2 (5 bases each). V gave up 0 bases and J gave up 5 bases, with 7 bases separating them. CDR3 length: 13 amino acids. In germline, CDR1 is KGHSH, CDR2 LQKENI. CDR3 protein: CASSPPGAETQYF. In nucleotides, the CDR3 is TGTGCCAGCTCACCACCCGGGGCGGAGACCCAGTACTTC.

The J gene is TRBJ2-5, the V gene TRBV20-1; D is unresolved. The CDR3 totals 11 residues. Looked up from germline, CDR1 is DFQATT and CDR2 is SNEGSKA (reference sequence). Trimming stripped 4 bases from V and 4 bases from J, with 7 bases between. In DNA form, the CDR3 reads TGCAGTGCTATAGCTGGAGAGACCCAGTACTTC. It is translated as CSAIAGETQYF.

This clonotype was recorded at least ten times. J is TRBJ2-7 and V is TRBV29-1; D remains ambiguous. CDR3 size: 12 residues. The V gene lost 2 bases and the J gene lost 2 bases, with 7 bases spanning the gap. CDR1 is SQVTM, CDR2 ANQGSEA, per germline. The CDR3, as DNA: TGCAGCGTTGAACTGTCGGCCTACGAGCAGTACTTC. Amino acid sequence: CSVELSAYEQYF.

This clonotype was detected many times. This chain connects TRBV6-5 to TRBJ2-5; D is unresolved. This CDR3 region has 14 residues. The germline V gene encodes CDR1 MNHEY and CDR2 SVGAGI. Trimming took off 0 bases at V and 7 bases at J, with 12 bases between the two ends. The CDR3 sequence is CASSYSGPPGTQYF. CDR3 nucleotide sequence: TGTGCCAGCAGTTACTCCGGGCCCCCCGGGACCCAGTACTTC.

Ten or more counts support this clonotype. In nucleotides, the CDR3 is TGTGCCACCAGCAAACTAGTTTCGAGCTCCTACGAGCAGTACTTC. It yields the protein CATSKLVSSSYEQYF. The rearrangement links TRBV15 to TRBJ2-7; possible D gene TRBD2, 5 bases. Germline V gene data show CDR1 as LNHNV and CDR2 as YYDKDF (reference sequence). V was clipped by 4 bases and J by 0 bases, with 13 bases between them. This CDR3 comprises 15 residues.

In its sample, this clonotype was seen many times. The V call is TRBV6-1, the J call TRBJ2-2, with TRBD1 identical over 7 bases. The V segment lost 6 bases and the J segment 1 base; nucleotides outside the gene matches: 8. The germline V gene encodes CDR1 MNHNS and CDR2 SASEGT. The CDR3 totals 16 residues. The DNA for the CDR3 is TGTGCCAGCAGACACCTGACAGGGATGAACACCGGGGAGCTGTTTTTT. Its translation is CASRHLTGMNTGELFF.

This clonotype was picked up many times. This chain uses TRBV29-1 with TRBJ2-4; 7 nucleotides agree with TRBD2. V dropped 0 bases and J dropped 7; count of bases not matched to a gene: 18. Germline V gives CDR1 SQVTM, CDR2 ANQGSEA. The CDR3 sequence is 18 residues long. The CDR3 DNA sequence: TGCAGCGTTGAAGATCGCCAGAAAGCGGGAATAGTTGGTAACATTCAGTACTTC. Protein: CSVEDRQKAGIVGNIQYF.

The gene calls are TRBV2 and TRBJ2-1; TRBD1 might be the D (6 bases). Germline CDR1 and CDR2: SNHLY and FYNNEI. The CDR3 totals 15 residues. Trimming cost V 8 bases and J 3 bases, with 17 bases left between them. The CDR3 DNA follows: TGTGCCAGCTTCCATCCAGGGGCGGGCTACAATGAGCAGTTCTTC. Encoded protein: CASFHPGAGYNEQFF.

CDR3 residues: CASSPGTSGSQFF. The CDR3 nucleotides are TGCGCCAGCAGCCCGGGGACTAGCGGGAGTCAGTTCTTC. V usage is TRBV5-1 and J usage is TRBJ2-1; TRBD2 aligns across 14 bases. This CDR3 is 13 amino acids long. CDR1 is SGHRS and CDR2 is YFSETQ in the germline V gene. Losses at the gene ends were 4 bases for V and 13 bases for J; bases not matched to a gene: 4.

This clonotype has a count of ten or more. The chain has TRBV4-3 and TRBJ2-2, with D unresolved. Germline-derived CDR1 and CDR2 are LGHNA and YSLEER. The V end was cut by 4 bases, the J end by 6 bases, with 15 bases between. The CDR3 totals 15 residues. The CDR3 loop is CASSPGLAVAGELFF. Here the CDR3 DNA reads TGCGCCAGCAGCCCGGGTTTGGCTGTCGCCGGGGAGCTGTTTTTT.

V usage is TRBV18 and J usage is TRBJ2-5; a weak D match, TRBD2 (5 bases). This CDR3 is 14 amino acids long. With 1 base removed from V and 4 bases from J, the gap between germline ends came to 10 bases. Germline V lookup: CDR1 KGHSH, CDR2 LQKENI. The CDR3 region is CASSPLFGGETQYF. For the CDR3, the DNA is TGTGCCAGCTCACCACTATTCGGAGGAGAGACCCAGTACTTC.

The V and J genes are TRBV7-6 and TRBJ2-7; D may match TRBD1 or TRBD2 (5 bases each). Germline CDR1 is SGHVS and CDR2 is FNYEAQ. Trimming removed 5 bases from V and 6 bases from J, with 14 bases in between. The CDR3 covers 13 residues. The CDR3 DNA reads TGTGCCAGCAGCAAGGCAGGGACCTCCGAGCAGTACTTC. The encoded protein is CASSKAGTSEQYF.

This clonotype turned up a few times. The V gene is TRBV5-1, the J gene TRBJ2-3, with D possibly matching TRBD1 (6 bases). CDR3 length: 14 residues. Germline V gene lookup returns CDR1 SGHRS and CDR2 YFSETQ. V was cut by 0 bases and J by 6 bases, with 11 bases left in between. This chain's CDR3 is CASSLGDKMDTQYF. CDR3 coding DNA: TGCGCCAGCAGCTTGGGGGACAAGATGGATACGCAGTATTTT.

The genes are TRBV7-2 and TRBJ2-1; D may be TRBD2 (5 bases). V lost 1 base to trimming and J lost 2 bases, with 12 bases between them. Germline V gene sequence: CDR1 SGHTA, CDR2 FQGNSA. This CDR3 spans 16 amino acids. The CDR3 DNA reads TGTGCCAGCAGCTTAGGGATCGCGGGCCCCTACAATGAGCAGTTCTTC. It translates to CASSLGIAGPYNEQFF.

Regarding this clonotype: The junction and the germline gene differ at one end; a read error may be behind it. The genes are TRBV6-5 and TRBJ2-7; 8 nucleotides align to TRBD2. Germline lookup yields CDR1 MNHEY and CDR2 SVGAGI. The length of the CDR3 is 15 residues. This CDR3 reads CASCYFSGEGYEQYF. The CDR3 DNA reads as TGTGCCAGCTGTTACTTTAGCGGGGAGGGTTACGAGCAGTACTTC.

This clonotype appeared a few times. The chain links TRBV12-3 or TRBV12-4 to TRBJ2-7; no reliable D call. The CDR3 contains 13 residues. Trimming shortened V by 5 bases and J by 2 bases, and 10 bases separated the two germline ends. CDR3 sequence: CASSQRVAYEQYF. CDR3 DNA: TGTGCCAGCAGTCAACGGGTAGCCTACGAGCAGTACTTC.

This clonotype occurred a few times. The rearrangement uses TRBV7-8 and TRBJ2-1, with a weak D call TRBD1 (5 bases). The CDR3 is made up of 12 amino acids. V was shortened by 6 bases and J by 5 bases, with 8 bases between the two germline ends. Germline V lookup: CDR1 SGHVS, CDR2 FQNEAQ. CDR3 residues: CASSRQHNEQFF. Here the CDR3 DNA reads TGTGCCAGCAGTAGACAGCACAATGAGCAGTTCTTC.

This chain connects TRBV5-1 to TRBJ2-5; TRBD2 matches 7 bases. Looked up from germline, CDR1 is SGHRS and CDR2 is YFSETQ. V was pared by 3 bases and J by 7 bases, with 9 bases of the junction left unmatched. This CDR3 is built from 14 residues. CDR3 amino acids: CASSSTSSVGTQYF. For the CDR3, the DNA is TGCGCCAGCAGCTCGACTAGCTCAGTGGGGACCCAGTACTTC.

At least ten counts were recorded for this clonotype. CDR3 region: CSAETGGRTGELFF. The DNA of the CDR3 is TGCAGTGCTGAGACAGGGGGCAGGACCGGGGAGCTGTTTTTT. The chain recombines TRBV20-1 with TRBJ2-2; 10 bases are shared with TRBD1. This CDR3 spans 14 amino acids. Per germline, CDR1 DFQATT and CDR2 SNEGSKA (reference sequence). V lost 5 bases and J lost 5; bases outside the gene matches: 5.

This clonotype occurred a few times. The rearrangement links TRBV3-1 to TRBJ2-2; D gene unclear. The CDR3 contains 14 residues. The germline V gene encodes CDR1 LGHDT and CDR2 YNNKEL (reference sequence). V was clipped by 2 bases and J by 3 bases, with 7 bases between them. CDR3 residues: CASSQTYYTGELFF. In DNA, the CDR3 is TGTGCCAGCAGCCAAACTTACTACACCGGGGAGCTGTTTTTT.

This clonotype was seen more than once but under ten times. The genes are TRBV7-9 and TRBJ2-1; D ambiguous. Germline V gene lookup returns CDR1 SEHNR and CDR2 FQNEAQ (reference sequence). CDR3 size: 10 residues. Trimming took off 5 bases at V and 9 bases at J, with 5 bases between the two ends. The CDR3, as DNA: TGTGCCAGCAGCCCACCTGAGCAGTTCTTC. Its translation is CASSPPEQFF.

This clonotype came up many times. The chain links TRBV7-9 to TRBJ2-4; TRBD2 matches 8 bases. The CDR3 is 12 amino acids. V shed 5 bases and J 9 bases; nucleotides not matched to a gene: 3. Looked up from germline, CDR1 is SEHNR and CDR2 is FQNEAQ (reference sequence). The CDR3 reads CASSAGGGIQYF. The CDR3 DNA sequence: TGTGCCAGCAGCGCGGGAGGAGGCATTCAGTACTTC.

The sample holds many counts of this clonotype. This chain links TRBV7-9 with TRBJ1-1; D is undetermined. Per the germline V gene, CDR1 is SEHNR and CDR2 is FQNEAQ (reference sequence). The CDR3 covers 14 residues. The V end was cut by 5 bases, the J end by 0 bases, with 10 bases between. CDR3: CASSPTGLNTEAFF. The CDR3, as DNA: TGTGCCAGCAGCCCCACCGGTCTGAACACTGAAGCTTTCTTT.

This clonotype appeared many times. V and J are TRBV12-3 or TRBV12-4 and TRBJ2-5; TRBD2 matches at 10 bases. CDR3 length: 16 residues. Trimming cost V 3 bases and J 1 base; bases outside gene matches: 5. DNA of the CDR3: TGTGCCAGCAGTTTTGGTAGCGGGGGGCCCCAAGAGACCCAGTACTTC. This sequence encodes CASSFGSGGPQETQYF.

This clonotype has a handful of counts. The V and J genes are TRBV11-2 and TRBJ2-5, with D hard to call. This CDR3 spans 13 amino acids. CDR1 and CDR2 from the germline V gene are SGHAT and FQNNGV. Trimming shortened V by 4 bases and J by 2 bases, and 8 bases separated the two germline ends. The CDR3 sequence is CASSYGLQETQYF. DNA for the CDR3: TGTGCCAGCAGCTACGGCTTGCAAGAGACCCAGTACTTC.

This clonotype was observed a handful of times. V is TRBV7-2 and J is TRBJ2-5; 7 nucleotides align to TRBD2. V lost 3 bases to trimming and J lost 0 bases; unmatched junction nucleotides: 10. Germline CDR1 reads SGHTA; CDR2 reads FQGNSA. CDR3 length equals 17 residues. The CDR3 loop is CASSLRLSSGYQETQYF. CDR3 sequence (DNA): TGTGCCAGCAGCTTGCGCCTGTCTAGCGGATACCAAGAGACCCAGTACTTC.

This chain joins TRBV6-2 or TRBV6-3 and TRBJ2-1, with D perhaps matching TRBD1 or TRBD2 (5 bases each). Germline V gene lookup returns CDR1 MNHEY and CDR2 SVGEGT. This CDR3 is built from 13 residues. V was clipped by 2 bases and J by 9 bases, with 11 bases between them. CDR3 in amino acids: CASSYLGAGEQFF. The CDR3 DNA is TGTGCCAGCAGTTACCTAGGGGCGGGTGAGCAGTTCTTC.

This clonotype has at least ten counts. The rearrangement joins TRBV7-2 to TRBJ2-7; 7 bases map to TRBD1. The CDR3 loop spans 15 amino acids. Germline CDR1 and CDR2: SGHTA and FQGNSA. Losses at the gene ends were 2 bases for V and 4 bases for J; bases not matched to a gene: 8. The CDR3: CASSLKDRTFYEQYF. Here the CDR3 DNA reads TGTGCCAGCAGCTTAAAGGACAGGACCTTTTACGAGCAGTACTTC.